The sequence of this T cell receptor (beta chain) was determined in a study of Ad26.COV2.S vaccination and SARS-CoV-2 variants (dated by TCRdb to 2020 to 2022). For context, the study as a whole: Vaccine-arm donors were drawn from COV1001, a multicentre, randomized, double-blind, placebo-controlled phase I-IIa trial of Ad26.COV2.S in healthy adults. The specificity and breadth of SARS-CoV-2-reactive T cell receptors after Ad26.COV2.S vaccination were assessed by TCRbeta repertoire sequencing. Ad26.COV2.S was administered intramuscularly at 5 x 10^10 or 1 x 10^11 viral particles, either as a single shot or as two shots given 56 days apart. Investigators did not know the trial group allocation while performing experiments and assessing outcomes. The TCR-sequenced set comprised about 32 samples: around 20 Ad26.COV2.S vaccine recipients, 5 placebo recipients and 8 SARS-CoV-2 convalescent individuals. Participants in the trial were split at random into five groups of five each, receiving low-dose or high-dose Ad26.COV2.S once or twice, or else placebo on both occasions. The investigation overall reported the following: According to the authors, total T cell responses may have been underestimated by the TCR breadth and depth analyses. The study lacked the statistical power to compare responses across vaccine doses or regimens. Vaccine and placebo recipients had similar non-spike TCR breadth, a finding consistent with the vaccine containing only spike. Higher spike-specific TCR breadth was observed in Ad26.COV2.S recipients than in placebo recipients (P = 0.0014). After vaccination, spike-specific CD8+ and CD4+ T cell responses were reported to show substantial breadth.

The sample's treatment or condition, from its label and the paper: some 20 received Ad26.COV2.S at low or high dose, single or two shots; about 5 received placebo; per-sample allocation not given. For vaccine and placebo recipients, repertoires were sequenced using samples collected on day 63 after the first injection. Between 29 July and 7 August 2020, Cohort 1b enrolled 20 to 30 adults aged 18-55 years at one site in Boston, USA. Ad26.COV2.S consisted of a replication-incompetent adenovirus type 26 vector by which a prefusion-stabilized SARS-CoV-2 spike protein from the original Wuhan strain was expressed. Concerning this clone itself: No antigen is known for it. Base qualities are not recorded, but no much larger clone differs from it by a single base.

The immunoSEQ Assay was used to sequence TCRbeta CDR3 regions. After extraction, genomic DNA underwent amplification by bias-controlled multiplex PCR, followed by high-throughput sequencing. Under the source paper's analysis protocol: Collapsing and filtering of sequences were performed to quantify the absolute abundance of each unique TCRbeta CDR3 region. T cell fraction was estimated by normalization of TCRbeta template counts to usable DNA, with usable DNA being measured through amplification of reference genes present in all nucleated cells. Repertoire TCRs were annotated as SARS-CoV-2-specific when V gene, CDR3 amino acid sequence and J gene were exactly matched to a known reactive TCR set. The reference SARS-CoV-2 TCR set came from MIRA and was filtered for enrichment in COVID-19-positive ImmuneCODE repertoires, removing public or cross-reactive TCRs. Using the MIRA antigens, annotated TCRs were further analysed by specific ORF or by position within an ORF. Breadth was defined as annotated unique rearrangements over total unique productive rearrangements; depth was the summed frequency of those rearrangements. TCR breadth was compared between groups using two-sided Wilcoxon rank-sum tests. TCRdb stores this immuneACCESS table with in-frame sequences only. Part of the clones is absent; in the studies checked, under half of the shortfall reflects unresolved V genes, and no reason is known for the rest. V and J calls and clone size are those listed in that table; D and trimming were worked out from the DNA. The sample table holds 400,000 to 500,000 clones, of which approximately 92% were seen once. Roughly 2.5% of the sample lies in the top ten.

This TCR was recovered from a person aged 18 to 65 who received the Ad26.COV2.S COVID-19 vaccine or a placebo. The material was peripheral blood, obtained in a trial of Ad26.COV2.S vaccine versus placebo.

The sequenced DNA: TGTGCCAGCAGCCTACACCAAACTAATGAAAAACTGTTTTTT. Its amino acids are CASSLHQTNEKLFF. The receptor chain draws on TRBV7-2 and TRBJ1-4; the D segment cannot be called with confidence. V sheds 5 bases and J sheds 1 base, leaving 8 bases between their ends. Counted from cysteine to phenylalanine, this CDR3 has 14 amino acids. Just CDR3 DNA is preserved here, 42 bases in frame from base 1. The germline V gene specifies SGHTA as CDR1 and FQGNSA as CDR2.